This T cell receptor beta chain was sequenced in a study of blood T cell repertoires in COVID-19. The overall study: The United States, Italy and Spain supplied acute and convalescent COVID-19 samples. Nucleic acid was either cDNA or gDNA, and it came from T cells, B-cell-depleted T cells, or PBMCs.

How the authors handled the data: For nucleated cells, counts were estimated from reference gene primer amplification. Assay used: immunoSEQ multiplex PCR; TCRdb lists only in-frame clones, some missing. V, J and clone size are taken as reported in that table, and D and trimming were inferred from the DNA itself. This table has about 250,000 clones, over 75% appearing once. V trimming: 5 bases; J trimming: 8 bases; junction bases outside the gene matches: 8. CDR3 size: 15 residues. Germline CDR1 is SGHDN and CDR2 is FVKESK. Sequenced: peripheral blood. The source of this sequence is an elderly woman with acute or convalescent COVID-19. The chain uses TRBV14 and TRBJ1-4, with 10 bases that match TRBD1. The CDR3 loop is CASSYRTGGGEKLFF. The CDR3, as DNA: TGTGCCAGCAGCTACCGGACAGGGGGGGGCGAAAAACTGTTTTTT.